A single sample gave rise to the 32 T cell receptor beta chains below, sequenced in a study of a mutant IDH1 vaccine in newly diagnosed glioma. TCRdb's table, derived via immunoSEQ multiplex PCR, lists solely in-frame clones and lacks some. Here the sample spans about 46,000 clones, about 80% being singletons. The sample's time point: baseline, week 1 (first vaccination visit). Treatment: pre-vaccination baseline after standard-of-care therapy. Sequenced here: PBMCs, sampled from a glioma patient treated with radiotherapy, temozolomide or both. Receptor source: a woman aged 40-49 years with glioma.

The rearrangement joins TRBV5-1 to TRBJ2-5; D is ambiguous. Germline V gives CDR1 SGHRS, CDR2 YFSETQ. V lost 3 bases and J lost 1, with 10 bases in between. This CDR3 has 14 residues. CDR3 DNA sequence: TGCGCCAGCAGCTACGCCCCGGTCCAAGAGACCCAGTACTTC. Its translation: CASSYAPVQETQYF.

The V and J genes are TRBV29-1 and TRBJ2-5, with D tentatively TRBD2 (5 bases). The CDR3 consists of 14 residues. Germline V gene lookup returns CDR1 SQVTM and CDR2 ANQGSEA. Trimming pared 7 bases from V and 2 bases from J, leaving 17 bases between. This CDR3 reads CSGAIPLDQETQYF. CDR3 in DNA: TGCAGCGGCGCTATACCACTAGATCAAGAGACCCAGTACTTC.

The V gene is TRBV19, the J gene TRBJ1-4; D is unresolved. Germline values: CDR1 LNHDA, CDR2 SQIVND (reference sequence). This CDR3 comprises 14 residues. With 3 bases removed from V and 7 bases from J, the gap between germline ends came to 12 bases. In DNA form, the CDR3 reads TGTGCCAGTAGTATCTTCCGGGGAGCTGAAAAACTGTTTTTT. This codes for CASSIFRGAEKLFF.

The chain is built from TRBV29-1 and TRBJ1-2; D is possibly TRBD1 (5 bases). The length of the CDR3 is 11 residues. Germline lookup yields CDR1 SQVTM and CDR2 ANQGSEA. Trimming took 3 bases from V and 8 from J, leaving 10 bases between them. This CDR3 reads CSVDQGWGYTF. CDR3 nucleotide sequence: TGCAGCGTTGACCAGGGTTGGGGCTACACCTTC.

CDR3 protein: CASSVSILSTDTQYF. The CDR3 nucleotides read TGTGCCAGCAGTGTATCCATCCTTAGCACAGATACGCAGTATTTT. The chain carries TRBV6-1 and TRBJ2-3, with D hard to call. The V gene's germline CDR1 is MNHNS and CDR2 SASEGT. This CDR3 has 15 residues. The V end lost 4 bases, the J end lost 0 bases, and 11 bases lay between the germline ends.

The J gene is TRBJ1-1, the V gene TRBV5-5; D might be TRBD1 (6 bases). CDR1 SGHKS and CDR2 YYEKEE come from the germline V gene (reference sequence). V was shortened by 2 bases and J by 5 bases, with 10 bases between the two germline ends. The length of the CDR3 is 13 residues. The CDR3 DNA is TGTGCCAGCAGCTTCAACAGGGAGACTGAAGCTTTCTTT. This encodes CASSFNRETEAFF.

This clone was picked up a small number of times. Here the CDR3 reads CASSSGREDTIYF. CDR3 in DNA: TGTGCCAGTAGTTCCGGACGGGAGGACACCATATATTTT. V gene TRBV19 combines with J gene TRBJ1-3; D gene ambiguous. Germline loops: CDR1 LNHDA, CDR2 SQIVND (reference sequence). V gave up 5 bases and J gave up 8 bases, with 13 bases separating them. The CDR3 loop spans 13 amino acids.

Here the CDR3 DNA reads TGTGCCAGCAGCTTATCAGGGATCTACGAGCAGTACTTC. Its translation is CASSLSGIYEQYF. The chain links TRBV7-2 to TRBJ2-7; D possibly corresponds to TRBD1 (5 bases). V shed 2 bases and J shed 3 bases, with 8 bases lying between them. This CDR3 comprises 13 residues. Germline loops: CDR1 SGHTA, CDR2 FQGNSA.

The rearrangement joins TRBV6-1 to TRBJ2-1; no reliable D call. This CDR3 region has 13 residues. Between the trimmed V and J ends, which lost 0 bases and 2 bases, there was a span of 2 bases. Germline values: CDR1 MNHNS, CDR2 SASEGT. The CDR3 DNA is TGTGCCAGCAGTGAAGCGGCCTACAATGAGCAGTTCTTC. It specifies CASSEAAYNEQFF.

The CDR3 reads CASSTQHRGRDLQNEQFF. The DNA of the CDR3 is TGTGCCAGCAGCACACAGCATCGAGGGAGGGACCTCCAAAATGAGCAGTTCTTC. The chain links TRBV9 to TRBJ2-1; 7 bases are a match to TRBD2. This CDR3 region has 18 residues. V shed 4 bases, J shed 7 bases, and the junction held 20 bases outside the gene matches. Germline CDR1 SGDLS, CDR2 YYNGEE.

The chain is built from TRBV11-3 and TRBJ2-3; weak D call: TRBD1 (6 bases). This CDR3 region has 12 residues. V was cut by 3 bases and J by 11 bases, with 12 bases left in between. Germline CDR1 SGHNT, CDR2 YENEEA. DNA for the CDR3: TGTGCCAGCAGCTTCCGCAGGGGTCTGCAGTATTTT. This encodes CASSFRRGLQYF.

The chain joins TRBV6-5 to TRBJ1-5, with 8 bases lining up with TRBD1. Germline V gene data show CDR1 as MNHEY and CDR2 as SVGAGI. The CDR3 has 14 amino acids. V was pared by 5 bases and J by 6 bases, with 6 bases of the junction left unmatched. The CDR3 nucleotides are TGTGCCAGCAGTATCGGACAGGGCCGTCAGCCCCAGCATTTT. Translated: CASSIGQGRQPQHF.

This rearrangement joins TRBV5-4 to TRBJ2-5; 10 bases map to TRBD2. V dropped 0 bases and J dropped 1; count of bases not matched to a gene: 15. The CDR3 covers 20 residues. In germline, CDR1 is SGHNT, CDR2 YYREEE (reference sequence). CDR3 region: CASSLGLAGAGRDLQETQYF. CDR3 in DNA: TGTGCCAGCAGCTTGGGCCTAGCGGGGGCCGGGCGGGACCTCCAAGAGACCCAGTACTTC. The full variable domain, completed using reference TRBV5-4 and TRBJ2-5, is ETGVTQSPTHLIKTRGQQVTLRCSSQSGHNTVSWYQQALGQGPQFIFQYYREEENGRGNFPPRFSGLQFPNYSSELNVNALELDDSALYLCASSLGLAGAGRDLQETQYFGPGTRLLVL.

The rearrangement uses TRBV2 and TRBJ1-2, with a weak D call TRBD1 (5 bases). V lost 3 bases and J 10 bases, leaving 18 bases between the germline ends. This CDR3 comprises 14 residues. Germline V gene lookup returns CDR1 SNHLY and CDR2 FYNNEI. The CDR3: CASSESRRELLYTF. The CDR3 DNA is TGTGCCAGCAGTGAGTCCCGCAGGGAACTACTCTACACCTTC.

This chain links TRBV9 with TRBJ1-1, with 7 nucleotides matching TRBD1. From germline, CDR1 is SGDLS and CDR2 YYNGEE. This CDR3 is 14 amino acids long. V trimming: 5 bases; J trimming: 0 bases; junction bases outside the gene matches: 4. The CDR3 DNA is TGTGCCAGCAGTCCTGACAGGGTGAACACTGAAGCTTTCTTT. Translated, it gives CASSPDRVNTEAFF.

V and J are TRBV5-3 and TRBJ2-5, with D unclear. TRBV5-3 is flagged as an ORF with uncertain function. This CDR3 comprises 11 residues. Trimming removed 8 bases at V and 4 bases at J, with 9 bases between. The CDR3 DNA reads TGTGCCAGGGGCCTGTTAGAGACCCAGTACTTC. This codes for CARGLLETQYF.

This chain uses TRBV2 with TRBJ1-2; 8 bases line up with TRBD1. The CDR3 spans 14 residues. Trimming removed 4 bases from V and 4 bases from J; junction bases left unmatched: 5. Germline V lookup: CDR1 SNHLY, CDR2 FYNNEI. The CDR3, as DNA: TGTGCCAGCAGTGTGGACAGGGTGGGCTATGGCTACACCTTC. The encoded protein is CASSVDRVGYGYTF. The full variable domain, its missing parts supplied by reference TRBV2 and TRBJ1-2, is EPEVTQTPSHQVTQMGQEVILRCVPISNHLYFYWYRQILGQKVEFLVSFYNNEISEKSEIFDDQFSVERPDGSNFTLKIRSTKLEDSAMYFCASSVDRVGYGYTFGSGTRLTVV.

V and J are TRBV19 and TRBJ2-3, with TRBD2 identical over 13 bases. The CDR3 has 17 residues. V trimming: 3 bases; J trimming: 2 bases; junction bases outside the gene matches: 5. The germline gives CDR1 LNHDA, CDR2 SQIVND (reference sequence). Here the CDR3 reads CASSIIGTSGDTDTQYF. CDR3 DNA sequence: TGTGCCAGTAGTATTATTGGGACTAGCGGGGACACAGATACGCAGTATTTT.

The gene calls are TRBV7-2 and TRBJ1-3; the D is unclear. V was trimmed by 6 bases and J by 4 bases, leaving 13 bases between them. Per the germline V gene, CDR1 is SGHTA and CDR2 is FQGNSA. The CDR3 has 14 residues. For the CDR3, the DNA is TGTGCCAGCAGGACCTCGAGGGTAGGAAACACCATATATTTT. Its protein is CASRTSRVGNTIYF.

The rearrangement links TRBV2 to TRBJ2-3, with no clear D. Germline CDR1 SNHLY, CDR2 FYNNEI. CDR3 length equals 13 residues. V was clipped by 7 bases and J by 0 bases, with 8 bases between them. CDR3 region: CASKVSSTDTQYF. For the CDR3, the DNA is TGTGCCAGCAAGGTATCTAGCACAGATACGCAGTATTTT.

The genes are TRBV14 and TRBJ1-1; no firm D call. The CDR3 has 13 amino acids. The germline V and J ends were trimmed by 0 bases and 9 bases, with 11 bases remaining between them. Germline V CDR1 and CDR2: SGHDN, FVKESK. This CDR3 is CASSQDLSRKAFF. The CDR3, as DNA: TGTGCCAGCAGCCAAGATCTTAGTCGGAAAGCTTTCTTT.

This chain connects TRBV5-6 to TRBJ2-3; 10 positions agree with TRBD2. The CDR3 has 16 residues. Germline V gene lookup returns CDR1 SGHDT and CDR2 YYEEEE. V shed 0 bases, J shed 1 base, and the junction held 2 bases outside the gene matches. This chain's CDR3 is CASSLDTSGGTDTQYF. The CDR3 DNA reads as TGTGCCAGCAGCTTGGATACTAGCGGGGGCACAGATACGCAGTATTTT.

CDR3 amino acids: CASSSGVTTNEKLFF. In nucleotides, the CDR3 is TGTGCCAGCAGCTCCGGGGTTACAACTAATGAAAAACTGTTTTTT. The chain uses TRBV7-8 and TRBJ1-4; D gene ambiguous. CDR1 and CDR2 from the germline V gene are SGHVS and FQNEAQ. V was shortened by 4 bases and J by 0 bases, with 9 bases between the two germline ends. The CDR3 is made up of 15 amino acids. The full variable domain, its missing parts supplied by reference TRBV7-8 and TRBJ1-4, is GAGVSQSPRYKVAKRGQDVALRCDPISGHVSLFWYQQALGQGPEFLTYFQNEAQLDKSGLPSDRFFAERPEGSVSTLKIQRTQQEDSAVYLCASSSGVTTNEKLFFGSGTQLSVL.

This sequence joins TRBV5-1 and TRBJ1-1; D unclear. Germline CDR1 SGHRS, CDR2 YFSETQ. This CDR3 region has 13 residues. The germline V and J ends were trimmed by 5 bases and 2 bases, with 10 bases remaining between them. The CDR3 DNA reads as TGCGCCAGCAGTAAGGCGGGTAACACTGAAGCTTTCTTT. Translated, it gives CASSKAGNTEAFF.

The genes are TRBV15 and TRBJ2-5, with a weak D call TRBD2 (6 bases). With 0 bases removed from V and 5 bases from J, the gap between germline ends came to 13 bases. CDR3 length: 15 amino acids. Germline V gives CDR1 LNHNV, CDR2 YYDKDF (reference sequence). This CDR3 reads CATSRDGGREETQYF. The CDR3 bases are TGTGCCACCAGCAGAGATGGGGGACGGGAGGAGACCCAGTACTTC. The entire variable domain, with the rest obtained from reference TRBV15 and TRBJ2-5, is as follows: DAMVIQNPRYQVTQFGKPVTLSCSQTLNHNVMYWYQQKSSQAPKLLFHYYDKDFNNEADTPDNFQSRRPNTSFCFLDIRSPGLGDTAMYLCATSRDGGREETQYFGPGTRLLVL.

This chain uses TRBV4-3 with TRBJ1-3; no reliable D call. The CDR3 has 18 amino acids. Germline CDR1 is LGHNA and CDR2 is YSLEER. V was clipped by 0 bases and J by 0 bases, with 15 bases between them. As DNA, the CDR3 is TGCGCCAGCAGCCAAGATCGGATTGGGATTACCTCTGGAAACACCATATATTTT. Translating it yields CASSQDRIGITSGNTIYF.

The rearrangement links TRBV4-2 to TRBJ2-6; 14 bases match TRBD2. Losses at the gene ends were 1 base for V and 4 bases for J; bases not matched to a gene: 3. Germline assignment: CDR1 LGHNA and CDR2 YNFKEQ. The CDR3 runs 18 residues. CDR3 nucleotides: TGTGCCAGCAGCCAAGGGGGACTAGCGGGGGCCGGGGCCAACGTCCTGACTTTC. This translates into CASSQGGLAGAGANVLTF.

The chain carries TRBV5-1 and TRBJ1-3, with D unresolved. The CDR3 spans 14 residues. CDR1 SGHRS and CDR2 YFSETQ come from the germline V gene. Between the trimmed V and J ends, which lost 3 bases and 1 base, there was a span of 8 bases. The CDR3 reads CASSSGTSGNTIYF. The CDR3 DNA follows: TGCGCCAGCAGCTCTGGAACGTCTGGAAACACCATATATTTT. Drawing the rest from reference TRBV5-1 and TRBJ1-3, the complete variable domain is KAGVTQTPRYLIKTRGQQVTLSCSPISGHRSVSWYQQTPGQGLQFLFEYFSETQRNKGNFPGRFSGRQFSNSRSEMNVSTLELGDSALYLCASSSGTSGNTIYFGEGSWLTVV.

The CDR3 DNA reads TGCGCCAGCAGTGAGCCCCCCCCTCAGGGGTATGAAAAACTGTTTTTT. Its protein is CASSEPPPQGYEKLFF. The gene calls are TRBV10-1 and TRBJ1-4, with TRBD1 as a possible D gene (6 bases). With 2 bases removed from V and 6 bases from J, the gap between germline ends came to 16 bases. CDR1 is WNHNN, CDR2 SYGVQD, per germline (reference sequence). The CDR3 is 16 amino acids.

V gene TRBV15 combines with J gene TRBJ1-5, with D possibly TRBD1 on 6 matching bases. Trimming removed 4 bases from V and 0 bases from J, with 13 bases in between. Germline V CDR1 and CDR2: LNHNV, YYDKDF (reference sequence). CDR3 length equals 16 residues. The CDR3 loop is CATSNWTAYSNQPQHF. The CDR3 nucleotides are TGTGCCACCAGCAACTGGACAGCTTATAGCAATCAGCCCCAGCATTTT.

The chain uses TRBV5-5 and TRBJ1-6; no firm D call. Germline lookup yields CDR1 SGHKS and CDR2 YYEKEE (reference sequence). The CDR3 is 16 amino acids. The V end lost 3 bases, the J end lost 0 bases, and 10 bases lay between the germline ends. CDR3 loop: CASSSEVSSYNSPLHF. The CDR3 bases are TGTGCCAGCAGCTCCGAAGTGAGCTCCTATAATTCACCCCTCCACTTT.

V usage is TRBV5-6 and J usage is TRBJ2-2; D is perhaps TRBD1 or TRBD2 (5 bases each). The CDR3 extends over 15 amino acids. The ends were cut back, 4 bases at V and 2 bases at J, with 12 bases in the middle. Looked up from germline, CDR1 is SGHDT and CDR2 is YYEEEE. The CDR3 spells CASSPRDPNTGELFF. DNA for the CDR3: TGTGCCAGCAGCCCCCGGGACCCCAACACCGGGGAGCTGTTTTTT.